The clone carrying this T cell receptor beta chain was recorded once. This sample is part of a study of T cell changes during pregnancy in multiple sclerosis. The CDR3 sequence is 11 residues long. The V gene lost 2 bases and the J gene lost 8 bases, with 6 bases spanning the gap. Looked up from germline, CDR1 is MNHEY and CDR2 is SVGAGI. Generated by immunoSEQ multiplex PCR, the TCRdb table keeps only in-frame clones and is missing some. The sample has some 85,000 clones, around 94% seen once. The chain joins TRBV6-5 to TRBJ1-2; D is unclear. This receptor was obtained from a female donor with multiple sclerosis, enrolled in a pregnancy study. Sequenced material: peripheral blood, taken in the third trimester of pregnancy. CDR3: CASSYPGGYTF. Written as DNA, the CDR3 is TGTGCCAGCAGTTACCCGGGAGGCTACACCTTC.